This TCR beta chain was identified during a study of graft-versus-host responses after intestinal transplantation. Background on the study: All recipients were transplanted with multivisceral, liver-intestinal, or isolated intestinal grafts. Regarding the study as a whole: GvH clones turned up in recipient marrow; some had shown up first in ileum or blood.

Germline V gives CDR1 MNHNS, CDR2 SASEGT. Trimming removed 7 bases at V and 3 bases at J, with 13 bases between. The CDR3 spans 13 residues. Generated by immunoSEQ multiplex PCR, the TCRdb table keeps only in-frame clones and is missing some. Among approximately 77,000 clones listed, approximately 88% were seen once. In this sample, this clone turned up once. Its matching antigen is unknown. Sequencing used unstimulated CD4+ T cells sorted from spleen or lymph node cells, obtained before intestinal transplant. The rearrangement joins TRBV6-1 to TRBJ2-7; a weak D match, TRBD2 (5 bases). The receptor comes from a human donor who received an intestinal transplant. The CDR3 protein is CASTGGGLYEQYF. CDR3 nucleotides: TGTGCCAGCACGGGCGGAGGCCTCTACGAGCAGTACTTC.